This entry lists 3 T cell receptor beta chains sequenced from one sample in a study of T cell repertoires in cytomegalovirus infection. TCRdb independently ran MiXCR on the reads; one entry per CDR3 protein. The sample lists approximately 270,000 distinct CDR3 sequences, under 25% occurring once. Antigens of these TCRs are unknown. The sample in question was cultured PBMCs, obtained from culture after CMV antigen stimulation. The origin of the receptors is a human donor in good health (CMV status not recorded). Some clones in this sample may be carry-over from other donors' samples.

The V gene is TRBV7-6, the J gene TRBJ2-3, with TRBD2 matching over 10 bases. CDR1 is SGHVS and CDR2 is FNYEAQ in the germline V gene. The CDR3 contains 17 residues. V gave up 5 bases and J gave up 1 base; unmatched junction bases: 9. In nucleotides, the CDR3 is TGTGCCAGCAGCCAACATTTTGGACTAGCGGGCACAGATACGCAGTATTTT. Its protein is CASSQHFGLAGTDTQYF.

The chain combines TRBV9 with TRBJ2-6; weak D call: TRBD1 (7 bases). This CDR3 contains 18 residues. The V gene lost 3 bases and the J gene lost 0 bases, with 16 bases spanning the gap. Germline V lookup: CDR1 SGDLS, CDR2 YYNGEE. The CDR3 here is CASSAQGGISSGANVLTF. CDR3 bases: TGTGCCAGCAGCGCCCAGGGGGGAATTAGCTCTGGGGCCAACGTCCTGACTTTC.

The chain combines TRBV6-2 or TRBV6-3 with TRBJ2-2, with 9 bases matching TRBD2. The CDR3 runs to 15 residues. The V gene end was trimmed by 6 bases and the J gene end by 5 bases; junction bases not matched to a gene: 7. Germline values: CDR1 MNHEY, CDR2 SVGEGT. The CDR3 sequence is CASRNSGSGTGELFF. Written as DNA, the CDR3 is TGTGCCAGCAGGAATAGCGGGAGTGGGACCGGGGAGCTGTTTTTT.